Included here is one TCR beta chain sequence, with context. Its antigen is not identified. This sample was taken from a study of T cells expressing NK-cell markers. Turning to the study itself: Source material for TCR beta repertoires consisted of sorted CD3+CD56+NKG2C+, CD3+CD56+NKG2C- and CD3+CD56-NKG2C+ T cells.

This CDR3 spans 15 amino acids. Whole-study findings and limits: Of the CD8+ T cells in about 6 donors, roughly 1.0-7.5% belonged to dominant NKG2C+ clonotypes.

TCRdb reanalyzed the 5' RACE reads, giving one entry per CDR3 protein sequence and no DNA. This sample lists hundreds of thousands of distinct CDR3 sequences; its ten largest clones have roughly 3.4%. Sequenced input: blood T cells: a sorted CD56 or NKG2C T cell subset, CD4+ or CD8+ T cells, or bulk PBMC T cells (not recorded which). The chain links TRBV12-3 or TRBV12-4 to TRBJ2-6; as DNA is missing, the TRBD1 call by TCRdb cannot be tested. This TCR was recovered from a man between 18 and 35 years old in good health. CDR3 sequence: CASSWGGSGANVLTF.